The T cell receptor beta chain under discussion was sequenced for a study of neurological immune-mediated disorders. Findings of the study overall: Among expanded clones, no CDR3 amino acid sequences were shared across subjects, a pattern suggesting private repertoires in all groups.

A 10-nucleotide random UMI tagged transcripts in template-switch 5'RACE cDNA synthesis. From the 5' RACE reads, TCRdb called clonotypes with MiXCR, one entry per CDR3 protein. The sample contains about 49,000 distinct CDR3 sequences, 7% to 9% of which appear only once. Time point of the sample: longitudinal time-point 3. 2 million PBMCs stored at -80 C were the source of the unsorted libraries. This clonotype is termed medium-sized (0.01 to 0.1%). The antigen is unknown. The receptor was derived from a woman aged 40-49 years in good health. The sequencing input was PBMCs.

CDR3 DNA: TGCAGCGTACTGACGGGGACGCATAATTCACCCCTCCACTTT. Amino acid sequence: CSVLTGTHNSPLHF. V usage is TRBV29-1 and J usage is TRBJ1-6, with D tentatively TRBD1 (5 bases). The CDR3 consists of 14 residues. Trimming stripped 6 bases from V and 5 bases from J, with 14 bases between. CDR1 SQVTM and CDR2 ANQGSEA come from the germline V gene.